This paragraph reports one T cell receptor beta chain. Its antigen is still unknown. Trimming left V 5 bases short and J 4 bases short, with 16 bases between. CDR1 and CDR2 (germline): SGHTA, FQGNSA. This CDR3 is built from 15 residues. The entry originates in a study of beta chain features in type 1 diabetes. Study-wide context: The study found patients and healthy donors alike in age, gender and cell yields. The study, taken as a whole, reports: Type 1 diabetes patients showed fewer insertions and more deletions at VDJ junctions. PCR might show a preference for shorter templates, equally across patients and controls.

Every isolated RNA sample was fully reverse transcribed, so sequencing captured expressed TCRB transcripts. Sequenced by immunoSEQ multiplex PCR; TCRdb stores in-frame clones only, minus some. Of roughly 300,000 clones in the sample, 12% to 15% were seen once. Only one heparinised blood draw was taken per donor, and its volume averaged about 116 mL. The specimen sequenced was central memory CD4+ T cells from blood. The genes are TRBV7-2 and TRBJ2-3; D not certain. The TCR sequence derives from a man aged 25-45 years in good health. CDR3 sequence reads: CASSPSPYGSDTQYF. The CDR3 DNA follows: TGTGCCAGCAGCCCTTCCCCCTACGGTTCAGATACGCAGTATTTT.